This entry lists 2 T cell receptor beta chains sequenced from one sample in a study of blood T cell repertoires in COVID-19. The table came from immunoSEQ multiplex PCR; TCRdb's copy has only in-frame clones and leaves some out. This sample has about 52,000 clones; roughly nine tenths occur once, and the top ten carry more than 7%. The specimen sequenced was peripheral blood. The source is a man of 80 years or more with active or convalescent COVID-19.

With respect to this clone: The junction does not match germline at one end; this may be a read error. V is TRBV10-3 and J is TRBJ1-6, with 9 positions matching TRBD1. Germline assignment: CDR1 ENHRY and CDR2 SYGVKD. The CDR3 loop spans 13 amino acids. As DNA, the CDR3 is TGTGCCATCAGTGAGCTGGTGCGGGACAGGGCAACCTTT. This gives the protein CAISELVRDRATF.

This chain joins TRBV9 and TRBJ2-3, with D possibly being TRBD2 (7 bases). Germline V gives CDR1 SGDLS, CDR2 YYNGEE. This CDR3 comprises 17 residues. Trimming left V 4 bases short and J 5 bases short, with 23 bases between. The CDR3 sequence is CASSLLAGAGAEDTQYF. For the CDR3, the DNA is TGTGCCAGCAGCTTGCTGGCGGGGGCGGGAGCTGAAGATACGCAGTATTTT.